What follows is one T cell receptor beta chain and its context. Its antigen remains unknown. These data belong to a study of T cell responses to AZD1222 COVID-19 vaccine. Repertoires were generated with immunoSEQ multiplex PCR, while TCRdb's copy carries only in-frame clones and drops some. The table records 83,000 or so clones, around 87% of them present only once. V lost 2 bases, J lost 1 base, and 5 bases lay in between. Per the germline V gene, CDR1 is SGHVS and CDR2 is FQNEAQ. The CDR3 is 14 residues long. General study results and limits: Regions 160-218 and 743-854 dominated among vaccine-associated CD4 TCRs spanning spike. Repertoire sampling was restricted to post-peak T cell response timepoints. The study found Spike-specific TCR breadth and depth rose after two AZD1222 doses. Regions left unmutated in variants are reportedly the target of nearly half of spike-specific TCRs.

This material consisted of peripheral blood, taken on day 0 of MenACWY control vaccination. This TCR was recovered from an adult in good health. The genes are TRBV7-8 and TRBJ1-4; no clear D gene. The CDR3 bases are TGTGCCAGCAGCTTAAGTGAAACTAATGAAAAACTGTTTTTT. The encoded protein is CASSLSETNEKLFF.